This T cell receptor (beta chain) was documented in a study of blood T cell repertoires in COVID-19. The method was immunoSEQ multiplex PCR; TCRdb's version includes in-frame clones alone and lacks a portion of them. The sample comprises approximately 250,000 clones, around four fifths of which are singletons, and about 4% rests with the top ten. V was pared by 6 bases and J by 2 bases, with 3 bases of the junction left unmatched. Germline CDR1 LNHDA, CDR2 SQIVND (reference sequence). CDR3 length equals 14 residues. This chain uses TRBV19 with TRBJ2-5; 10 positions match TRBD2. Sequencing was done on a sample of peripheral blood. The clonotype originates from a man aged 45-60 years with acute or convalescent COVID-19. CDR3 nucleotides: TGTGCCAGTAGGAGGACTAGCGGACAAGAGACCCAGTACTTC. Translating gives CASRRTSGQETQYF.